The 20 T cell receptor beta chains listed next were all sequenced from one sample in a study of blood T cell repertoires in COVID-19. TCRdb keeps only in-frame clones here, not all; method: immunoSEQ multiplex PCR. The sample lists around 97,000 clones, 70% to 90% seen once, with approximately 3% in the top ten. Sequencing input: peripheral blood. Receptor source: a man aged 45-65 years in a cohort sampled during active COVID-19.

The genes are TRBV3-1 (or the pseudogene TRBV3-2) and TRBJ1-3; D is uncertain. The V end lost 2 bases, the J end lost 0 bases, and 5 bases lay between the germline ends. Germline V CDR1 and CDR2: LGHDT, YNNKEL (reference sequence). CDR3 size: 14 residues. This chain's CDR3 is CASSQTDSGNTIYF. CDR3 DNA sequence: TGTGCCAGCAGCCAAACAGACTCTGGAAACACCATATATTTT.

To note about this clone: Other DNA sequences in this sample translate to the same CDR3. The rearrangement joins TRBV2 to TRBJ1-6; 8 bases match TRBD1. J was trimmed by 8 bases and V by 8 bases; bases with no gene match: 5. Germline V gives CDR1 SNHLY, CDR2 FYNNEI. This CDR3 region has 13 residues. Written as DNA, the CDR3 is TGTGCCAGCTCACCGACAGGGGATTCACCCCTCCACTTT. This gives the protein CASSPTGDSPLHF.

V and J are TRBV18 and TRBJ1-6, with D perhaps matching TRBD1 (5 bases). CDR1 and CDR2 (germline): KGHSH, LQKENI. Trimming shortened V by 3 bases and J by 8 bases, and 14 bases separated the two germline ends. The CDR3 runs to 15 residues. This chain's CDR3 is CASSPHTGHDSPLHF. The CDR3 bases are TGTGCCAGCTCACCGCATACAGGACATGATTCACCCCTCCACTTT.

V and J are TRBV7-3 and TRBJ1-6, with a tentative D call TRBD1 (6 bases). Trimming stripped 2 bases from V and 6 bases from J, with 11 bases between. Germline V gene lookup returns CDR1 SGHTA and CDR2 FQGTGA. The CDR3 loop spans 15 amino acids. CDR3 loop: CASSLLGRGNSPLHF. The CDR3 DNA reads as TGTGCCAGCAGCTTATTAGGCAGGGGTAATTCACCCCTCCACTTT.

The chain carries TRBV25-1 and TRBJ1-1; tentative D call: TRBD1 (6 bases). V was pared by 0 bases and J by 10 bases, with 15 bases between. The germline CDR1 and CDR2 sequences are MGHDK and SYGVNS. This CDR3 region has 14 residues. This CDR3 reads CASSEYSRDKGAFF. CDR3 coding DNA: TGTGCCAGCAGTGAATATTCGAGGGACAAGGGAGCTTTCTTT. Based on the CDR3 plus reference TRBV25-1 and TRBJ1-1, the full variable domain is EADIYQTPRYLVIGTGKKITLECSQTMGHDKMYWYQQDPGMELHLIHYSYGVNSTEKGDLSSESTVSRIRTEHFPLTLESARPSHTSQYLCASSEYSRDKGAFFGQGTRLTVV.

The chain uses TRBV6-6 and TRBJ2-7; D possibly corresponds to TRBD1 (6 bases). Germline-derived CDR1 and CDR2 are MNHNY and SVGAGI (reference sequence). V was trimmed by 8 bases and J by 9 bases, leaving 17 bases between them. CDR3 size: 12 residues. The chain's CDR3 is CASGGGSDVQYV. CDR3 DNA sequence: TGTGCCAGCGGGGGCGGATCAGACGTGCAGTACGTC.

This clone was seen once. This sequence joins TRBV5-1 and TRBJ2-2; 7 positions match TRBD1. V was clipped by 5 bases and J by 6 bases; unmatched bases: 10. The germline V gene encodes CDR1 SGHRS and CDR2 YFSETQ. This CDR3 has 15 amino acids. CDR3 DNA sequence: TGCGCCAGCAGTCAGGGGGACAGCATGGCCGGGGAGCTGTTTTTT. Its protein is CASSQGDSMAGELFF.

This clone was seen once. This sequence joins TRBV28 and TRBJ1-2, with D uncertain. This CDR3 contains 14 residues. The germline V gene has CDR1 MDHEN and CDR2 SYDVKM. V dropped 6 bases and J dropped 1 base, with 12 bases sitting between them. The CDR3 reads CASSPGANNYGYTF. The CDR3 nucleotides read TGTGCCAGCAGCCCGGGTGCAAATAACTATGGCTACACCTTC.

J is TRBJ2-2 and V is TRBV29-1; 8 bases are a match to TRBD2. The V and J ends lost 6 bases and 3 bases, in that order; junction bases with no gene match: 3. Germline V lookup: CDR1 SQVTM, CDR2 ANQGSEA. CDR3 length equals 13 residues. The DNA of the CDR3 is TGCAGCGTCAGCGGGAGCTACACCGGGGAGCTGTTTTTT. Translated, it gives CSVSGSYTGELFF.

J is TRBJ1-1 and V is TRBV9; D perhaps matches TRBD1 (6 bases). Germline CDR1 reads SGDLS; CDR2 reads YYNGEE. This CDR3 spans 16 amino acids. Trimming cost V 0 bases and J 1 base, with 13 bases left between them. In DNA, the CDR3 is TGTGCCAGCAGCGTAGCTGGGGGGGCGGCGAACACTGAAGCTTTCTTT. Amino acids: CASSVAGGAANTEAFF.

A single count supports this clone. V gene TRBV15 combines with J gene TRBJ2-3; 7 bases are shared with TRBD2. V lost 5 bases and J lost 3; bases outside the gene matches: 14. Germline V gene data show CDR1 as LNHNV and CDR2 as YYDKDF (reference sequence). The CDR3 is made up of 17 amino acids. CDR3 sequence: CATSRWRGVRGTDTQYF. The DNA of the CDR3 is TGTGCCACCAGCCGCTGGCGGGGCGTGCGGGGGACAGATACGCAGTATTTT.

The rearrangement links TRBV5-5 to TRBJ1-6, with D possibly being TRBD1 (5 bases). Germline V CDR1 and CDR2: SGHKS, YYEKEE (reference sequence). Between the trimmed V and J ends, which lost 4 bases and 6 bases, there was a span of 14 bases. There are 15 residues in the CDR3. The CDR3 sequence is CASSPSPGGNSPLHF. For the CDR3, the DNA is TGTGCCAGCAGCCCTTCCCCCGGGGGTAATTCACCCCTCCACTTT.

The chain links TRBV7-2 to TRBJ2-4, with D perhaps TRBD1 (6 bases). The CDR3 spans 13 residues. V was trimmed by 3 bases and J by 6 bases, leaving 9 bases between them. Germline lookup yields CDR1 SGHTA and CDR2 FQGNSA. CDR3 sequence reads: CASSLDRLNIQYF. The CDR3 coding sequence is TGTGCCAGCAGCTTGGACAGATTAAACATTCAGTACTTC.

The chain carries TRBV6-6 and TRBJ1-1, with 7 bases fitting TRBD1. The CDR3 length is 12 residues. Germline V gene data show CDR1 as MNHNY and CDR2 as SVGAGI (reference sequence). J gave up 11 bases and V 3 bases, and 6 bases lay outside the gene matches. This CDR3 reads CASSYTGESAFF. The CDR3 nucleotides read TGTGCCAGCAGTTATACAGGGGAGTCGGCTTTCTTT.

J is TRBJ2-1 and V is TRBV24-1, with D perhaps TRBD1 (6 bases). Trimming stripped 2 bases from V and 0 bases from J, with 13 bases between. This CDR3 is built from 17 residues. Germline lookup yields CDR1 KGHDR and CDR2 SFDVKD. The CDR3 DNA sequence: TGTGCCACCAGTGATTCATGGGGACACCACTCCTACAATGAGCAGTTCTTC. It translates to CATSDSWGHHSYNEQFF.

This clone was picked up many times. This chain connects TRBV9 to TRBJ1-1, with 9 bases aligning to TRBD1. Germline assignment: CDR1 SGDLS and CDR2 YYNGEE. V shed 3 bases and J 8 bases; nucleotides not matched to a gene: 8. CDR3 length equals 14 residues. The CDR3 DNA is TGTGCCAGCAGCGCCTTCTGGACAGGGGCAGAAGCTTTCTTT. It codes for CASSAFWTGAEAFF.

Points on this clone: The sample carries other DNA sequences with the same CDR3. This rearrangement joins TRBV6-2 or TRBV6-3 to TRBJ2-2, with a possible D match to TRBD2 (6 bases). V lost 2 bases, J lost 4 bases, and 11 bases lay in between. This CDR3 spans 15 amino acids. The germline V gene has CDR1 MNHEY and CDR2 SVGEGT. This chain's CDR3 is CASSYGGAGTGELFF. The CDR3 DNA reads TGTGCCAGCAGTTACGGCGGGGCGGGCACCGGGGAGCTGTTTTTT.

The chain links TRBV11-2 to TRBJ1-1; no firm D call. The V and J ends lost 6 bases and 2 bases respectively, with 7 bases between them. The CDR3 loop spans 12 amino acids. Per germline, CDR1 SGHAT and CDR2 FQNNGV. CDR3: CASRHSNTEAFF. CDR3 sequence (DNA): TGTGCCAGCAGACACAGTAACACTGAAGCTTTCTTT.

The gene calls are TRBV29-1 and TRBJ2-2, with TRBD1 identical over 10 bases. Germline V gives CDR1 SQVTM, CDR2 ANQGSEA. This CDR3 is 16 amino acids long. With V trimmed by 0 bases and J by 5 bases, 6 bases remained unmatched. CDR3: CSVEDPGQGRTGELFF. CDR3 in DNA: TGCAGCGTTGAAGATCCGGGACAGGGGAGGACCGGGGAGCTGTTTTTT.

The chain recombines TRBV2 with TRBJ2-2, with 11 bases matching TRBD2. CDR3 length: 17 residues. Germline V lookup: CDR1 SNHLY, CDR2 FYNNEI. With 10 bases clipped from V and 8 bases from J, the junction kept 18 bases outside the gene matches. The CDR3 sequence: CATTTTGTSGPTGELFF. CDR3 nucleotide sequence: TGTGCCACAACAACTACCGGGACTAGCGGCCCCACAGGGGAGCTGTTTTTT.